This T cell receptor (beta chain) was observed in a study of blood T cell repertoires in COVID-19. Across the study: T cells, B-cell-depleted T cells, or PBMCs supplied cDNA or gDNA.

Methods used by the authors: By means of reference gene primer amplification, nucleated cell counts were estimated. Here immunoSEQ multiplex PCR was the method, and the copy in TCRdb shows in-frame clones only, minus some. From that table come the V and J calls and clone size; the DNA was used to work out D and trimming. The sample has under 300,000 clones, 75% to 90% seen once. Those who participated ranged in age from roughly 18 to 89 years and resided in about two dozen US areas. Cohorts were assigned according to the clinical history that participants reported. Sequencing was done on a sample of PBMCs or T cells enriched from blood (not recorded which). This clonotype was sampled from a woman aged 35 to 49 who had recovered from COVID-19.

The CDR3 reads CASSPLDRGGNTEAFF. In DNA, the CDR3 is TGTGCCAGCTCACCGTTGGACAGGGGAGGGAACACTGAAGCTTTCTTT. This chain joins TRBV18 and TRBJ1-1, with 9 bases lining up with TRBD1. The J segment lost 1 base and the V segment lost 3 bases, leaving 6 bases of the junction unmatched. This CDR3 region has 16 residues. The germline V gene encodes CDR1 KGHSH and CDR2 LQKENI. Filled out from reference TRBV18 and TRBJ1-1, the complete variable domain reads NAGVMQNPRHLVRRRGQEARLRCSPMKGHSHVYWYRQLPEEGLKFMVYLQKENIIDESGMPKERFSAEFPKEGPSILRIQQVVRGDSAAYFCASSPLDRGGNTEAFFGQGTRLTVV.